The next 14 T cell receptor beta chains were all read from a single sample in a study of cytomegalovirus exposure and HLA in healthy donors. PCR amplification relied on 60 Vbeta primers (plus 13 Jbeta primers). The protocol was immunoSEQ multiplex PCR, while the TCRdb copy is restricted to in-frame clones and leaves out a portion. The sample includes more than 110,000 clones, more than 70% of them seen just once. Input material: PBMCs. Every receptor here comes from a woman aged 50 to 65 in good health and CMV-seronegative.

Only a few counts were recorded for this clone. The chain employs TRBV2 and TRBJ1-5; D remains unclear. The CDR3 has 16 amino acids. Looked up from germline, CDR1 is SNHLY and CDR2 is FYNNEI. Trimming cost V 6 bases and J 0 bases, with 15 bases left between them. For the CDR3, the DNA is TGTGCCAGCAGAGCTGACGGACTTTTTAGCAATCAGCCCCAGCATTTT. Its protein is CASRADGLFSNQPQHF.

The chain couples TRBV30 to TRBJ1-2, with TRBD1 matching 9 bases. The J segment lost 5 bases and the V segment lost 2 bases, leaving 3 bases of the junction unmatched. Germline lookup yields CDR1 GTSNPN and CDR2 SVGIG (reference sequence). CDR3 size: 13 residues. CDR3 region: CAWSSGTGYGYTF. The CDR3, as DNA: TGTGCCTGGAGTTCCGGGACAGGGTATGGCTACACCTTC.

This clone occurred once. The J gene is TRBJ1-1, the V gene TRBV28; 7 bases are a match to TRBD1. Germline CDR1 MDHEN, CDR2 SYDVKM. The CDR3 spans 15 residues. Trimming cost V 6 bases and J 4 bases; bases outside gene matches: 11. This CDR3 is CASRLTGAGVTEAFF. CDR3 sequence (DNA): TGTGCCAGCAGGTTAACAGGGGCTGGGGTCACTGAAGCTTTCTTT.

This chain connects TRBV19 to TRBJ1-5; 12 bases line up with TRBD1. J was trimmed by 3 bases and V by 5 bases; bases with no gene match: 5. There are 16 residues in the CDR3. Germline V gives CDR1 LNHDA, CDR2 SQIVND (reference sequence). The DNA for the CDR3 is TGTGCCAGTAGTGACCGGGACAGGGGGCCCAATCAGCCCCAGCATTTT. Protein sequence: CASSDRDRGPNQPQHF.

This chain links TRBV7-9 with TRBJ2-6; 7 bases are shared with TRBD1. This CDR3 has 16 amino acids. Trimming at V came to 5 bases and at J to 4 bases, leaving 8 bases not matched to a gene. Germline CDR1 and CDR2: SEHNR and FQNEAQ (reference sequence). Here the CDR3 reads CASSIRQGSGANVLTF. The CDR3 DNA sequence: TGTGCCAGCAGCATAAGACAGGGTTCCGGGGCCAACGTCCTGACTTTC.

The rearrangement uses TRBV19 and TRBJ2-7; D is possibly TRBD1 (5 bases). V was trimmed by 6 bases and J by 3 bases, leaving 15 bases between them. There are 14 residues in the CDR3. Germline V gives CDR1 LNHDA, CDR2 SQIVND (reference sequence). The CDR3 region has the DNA TGTGCCAGTAGCCAAAGCGACAGTTTCTACGAGCAGTACTTC. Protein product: CASSQSDSFYEQYF.

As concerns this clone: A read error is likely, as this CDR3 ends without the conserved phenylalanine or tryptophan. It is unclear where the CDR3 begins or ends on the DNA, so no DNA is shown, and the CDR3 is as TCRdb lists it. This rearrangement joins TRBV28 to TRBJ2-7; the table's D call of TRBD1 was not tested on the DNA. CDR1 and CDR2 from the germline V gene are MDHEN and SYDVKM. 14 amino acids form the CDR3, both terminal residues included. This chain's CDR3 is CASSLQDRLGTLAL.

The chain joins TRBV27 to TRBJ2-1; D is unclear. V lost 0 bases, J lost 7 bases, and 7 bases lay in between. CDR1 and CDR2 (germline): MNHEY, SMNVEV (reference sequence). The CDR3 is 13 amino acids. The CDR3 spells CASSLSWANEQFF. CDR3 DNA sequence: TGTGCCAGCAGTTTATCGTGGGCTAATGAGCAGTTCTTC.

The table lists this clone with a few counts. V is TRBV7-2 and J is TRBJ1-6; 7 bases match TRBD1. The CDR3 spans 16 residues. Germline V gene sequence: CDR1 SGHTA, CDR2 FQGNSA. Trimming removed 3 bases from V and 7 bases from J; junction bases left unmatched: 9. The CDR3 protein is CASSLRQGGFNSPLHF. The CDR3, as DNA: TGTGCCAGCAGCTTGCGACAGGGCGGTTTCAATTCACCCCTCCACTTT.

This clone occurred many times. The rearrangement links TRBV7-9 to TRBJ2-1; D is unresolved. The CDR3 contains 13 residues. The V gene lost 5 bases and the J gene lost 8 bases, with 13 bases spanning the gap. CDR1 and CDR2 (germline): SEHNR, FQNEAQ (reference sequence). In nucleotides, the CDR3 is TGTGCCAGCAGCCCCCCCGGGTCTCATGAGCAGTTCTTC. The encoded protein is CASSPPGSHEQFF.

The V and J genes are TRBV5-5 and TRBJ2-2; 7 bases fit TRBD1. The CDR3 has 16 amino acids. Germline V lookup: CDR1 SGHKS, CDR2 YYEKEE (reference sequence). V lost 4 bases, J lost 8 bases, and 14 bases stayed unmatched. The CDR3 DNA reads TGTGCCAGCAGCAGGGACAGTGACCCGATGTCGGGGGAGCTGTTTTTT. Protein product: CASSRDSDPMSGELFF.

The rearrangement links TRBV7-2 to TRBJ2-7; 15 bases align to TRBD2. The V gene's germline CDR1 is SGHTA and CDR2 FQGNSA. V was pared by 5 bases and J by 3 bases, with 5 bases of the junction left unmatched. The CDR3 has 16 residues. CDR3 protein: CASSGTSGGTSYEQYF. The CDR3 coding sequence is TGTGCCAGCAGCGGGACTAGCGGGGGGACAAGCTACGAGCAGTACTTC.

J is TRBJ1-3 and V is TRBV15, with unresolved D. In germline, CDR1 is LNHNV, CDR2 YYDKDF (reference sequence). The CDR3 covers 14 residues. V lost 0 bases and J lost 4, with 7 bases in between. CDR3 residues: CATSRDRWGNTIYF. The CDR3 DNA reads TGTGCCACCAGCAGAGATCGGTGGGGAAACACCATATATTTT.

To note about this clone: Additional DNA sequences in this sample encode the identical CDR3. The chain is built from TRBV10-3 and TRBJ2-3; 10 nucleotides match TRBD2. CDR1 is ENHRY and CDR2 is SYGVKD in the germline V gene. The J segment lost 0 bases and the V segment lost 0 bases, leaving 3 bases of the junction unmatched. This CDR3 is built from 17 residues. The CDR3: CAISESLAGASTDTQYF. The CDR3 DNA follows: TGTGCCATCAGTGAGTCCCTAGCGGGGGCCAGCACAGATACGCAGTATTTT.